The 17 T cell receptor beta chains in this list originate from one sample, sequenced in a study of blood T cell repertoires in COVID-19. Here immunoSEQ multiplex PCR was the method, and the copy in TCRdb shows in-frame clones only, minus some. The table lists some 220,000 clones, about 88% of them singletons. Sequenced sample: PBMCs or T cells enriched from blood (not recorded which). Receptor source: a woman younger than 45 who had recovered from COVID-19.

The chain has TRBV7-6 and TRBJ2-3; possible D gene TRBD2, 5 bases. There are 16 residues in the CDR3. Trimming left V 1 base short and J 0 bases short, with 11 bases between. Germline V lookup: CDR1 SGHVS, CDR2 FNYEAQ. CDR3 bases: TGTGCCAGCAGCTTAGGATTCGGGGAGAGCACAGATACGCAGTATTTT. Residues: CASSLGFGESTDTQYF.

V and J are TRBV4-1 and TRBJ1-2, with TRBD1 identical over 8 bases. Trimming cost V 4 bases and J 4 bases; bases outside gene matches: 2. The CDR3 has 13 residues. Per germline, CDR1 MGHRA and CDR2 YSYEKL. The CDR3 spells CASSLTGGYGYTF. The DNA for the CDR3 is TGCGCCAGCAGCCTCACAGGGGGCTATGGCTACACCTTC.

The CDR3 spells CANKQGSNQPQHF. DNA of the CDR3: TGTGCCAACAAACAGGGTTCCAATCAGCCCCAGCATTTT. The chain employs TRBV6-4 and TRBJ1-5, with D possibly being TRBD1 (6 bases). The length of the CDR3 is 13 residues. In germline, CDR1 is MRHNA, CDR2 SNTAGT. V lost 10 bases and J 3 bases, leaving 13 bases between the germline ends.

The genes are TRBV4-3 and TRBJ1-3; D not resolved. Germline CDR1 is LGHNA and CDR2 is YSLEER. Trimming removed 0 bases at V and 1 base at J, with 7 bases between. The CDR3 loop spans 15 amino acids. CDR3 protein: CASSQERESGNTIYF. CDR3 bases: TGCGCCAGCAGCCAAGAAAGGGAGTCTGGAAACACCATATATTTT.

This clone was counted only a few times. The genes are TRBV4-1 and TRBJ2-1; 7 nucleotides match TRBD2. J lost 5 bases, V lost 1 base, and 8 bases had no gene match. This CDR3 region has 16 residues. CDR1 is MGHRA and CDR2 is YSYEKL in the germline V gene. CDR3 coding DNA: TGCGCCAGCAGCCAAGTAAAAGCGGGGTCAAACAATGAGCAGTTCTTC. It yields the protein CASSQVKAGSNNEQFF.

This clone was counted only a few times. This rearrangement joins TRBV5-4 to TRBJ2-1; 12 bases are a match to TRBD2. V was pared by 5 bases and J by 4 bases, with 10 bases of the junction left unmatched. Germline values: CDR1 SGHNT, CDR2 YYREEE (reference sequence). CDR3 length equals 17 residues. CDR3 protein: CASRLLAGGPTYNEQFF. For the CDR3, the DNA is TGTGCCAGCAGATTGCTAGCGGGGGGGCCAACATACAATGAGCAGTTCTTC.

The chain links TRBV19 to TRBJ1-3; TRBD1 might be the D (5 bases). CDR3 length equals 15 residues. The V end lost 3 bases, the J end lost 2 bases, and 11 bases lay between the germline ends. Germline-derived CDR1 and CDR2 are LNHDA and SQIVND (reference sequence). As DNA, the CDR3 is TGTGCCAGTAGTATCCGGGAGGGGACTGGAAACACCATATATTTT. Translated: CASSIREGTGNTIYF.

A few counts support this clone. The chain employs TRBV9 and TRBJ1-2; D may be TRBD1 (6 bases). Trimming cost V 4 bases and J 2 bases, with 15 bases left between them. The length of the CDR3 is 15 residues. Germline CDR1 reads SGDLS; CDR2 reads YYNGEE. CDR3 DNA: TGTGCCAGCAGCCCCACCTTACAGGGAAACTATGGCTACACCTTC. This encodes CASSPTLQGNYGYTF. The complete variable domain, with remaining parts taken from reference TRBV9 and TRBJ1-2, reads DSGVTQTPKHLITATGQRVTLRCSPRSGDLSVYWYQQSLDQGLQFLIQYYNGEERAKGNILERFSAQQFPDLHSELNLSSLELGDSALYFCASSPTLQGNYGYTFGSGTRLTVV.

Here the CDR3 reads CASTPGGRPDTIYF. The DNA of the CDR3 is TGTGCCAGCACCCCAGGGGGGCGGCCCGACACCATATATTTT. The V gene is TRBV27, the J gene TRBJ1-3, with 7 positions matching TRBD1. Germline CDR1 and CDR2: MNHEY and SMNVEV (reference sequence). The V segment lost 7 bases and the J segment 8 bases; nucleotides outside the gene matches: 11. The CDR3 sequence is 14 residues long.

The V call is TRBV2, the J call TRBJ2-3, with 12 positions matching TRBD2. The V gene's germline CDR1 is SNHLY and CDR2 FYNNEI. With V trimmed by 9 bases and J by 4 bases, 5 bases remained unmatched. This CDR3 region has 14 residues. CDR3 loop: CASGLAGSSDTQYF. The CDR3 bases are TGTGCCAGTGGACTAGCGGGGAGCTCAGATACGCAGTATTTT.

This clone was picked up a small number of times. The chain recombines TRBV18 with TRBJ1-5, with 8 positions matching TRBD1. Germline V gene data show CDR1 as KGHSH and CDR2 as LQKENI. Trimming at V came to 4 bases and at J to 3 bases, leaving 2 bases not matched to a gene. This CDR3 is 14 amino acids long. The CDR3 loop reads CASSRTGNNQPQHF. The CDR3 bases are TGTGCCAGCTCACGGACAGGGAACAATCAGCCCCAGCATTTT. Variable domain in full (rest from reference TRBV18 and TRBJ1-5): NAGVMQNPRHLVRRRGQEARLRCSPMKGHSHVYWYRQLPEEGLKFMVYLQKENIIDESGMPKERFSAEFPKEGPSILRIQQVVRGDSAAYFCASSRTGNNQPQHFGDGTRLSIL.

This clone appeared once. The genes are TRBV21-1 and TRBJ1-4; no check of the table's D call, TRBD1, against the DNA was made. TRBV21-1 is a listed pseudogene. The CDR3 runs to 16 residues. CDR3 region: CASSKSPQGASGKLFF. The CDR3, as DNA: TGTGCCAGCAGCAAATCTCCCCAGGGGGCTAGTGGAAAACTGTTTTTT.

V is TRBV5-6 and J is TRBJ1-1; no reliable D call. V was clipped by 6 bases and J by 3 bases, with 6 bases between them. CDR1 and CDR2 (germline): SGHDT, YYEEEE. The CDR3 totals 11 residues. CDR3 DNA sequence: TGTGCCAGCAACAGAGACACTGAAGCTTTCTTT. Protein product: CASNRDTEAFF.

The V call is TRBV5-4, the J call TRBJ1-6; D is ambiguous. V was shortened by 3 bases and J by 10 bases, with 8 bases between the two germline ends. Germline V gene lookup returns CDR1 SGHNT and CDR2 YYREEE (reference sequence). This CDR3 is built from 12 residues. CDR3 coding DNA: TGTGCCAGCAGCTCCCTGAGCTCACCCCTCCACTTT. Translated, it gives CASSSLSSPLHF. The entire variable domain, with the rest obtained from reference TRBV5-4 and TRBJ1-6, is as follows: ETGVTQSPTHLIKTRGQQVTLRCSSQSGHNTVSWYQQALGQGPQFIFQYYREEENGRGNFPPRFSGLQFPNYSSELNVNALELDDSALYLCASSSLSSPLHFGNGTRLTVT.

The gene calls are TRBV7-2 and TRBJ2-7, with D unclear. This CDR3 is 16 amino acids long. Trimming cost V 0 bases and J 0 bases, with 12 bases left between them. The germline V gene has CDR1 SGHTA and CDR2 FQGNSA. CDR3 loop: CASSLAPSPSSYEQYF. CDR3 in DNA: TGTGCCAGCAGCTTAGCCCCCTCCCCCAGCTCCTACGAGCAGTACTTC.

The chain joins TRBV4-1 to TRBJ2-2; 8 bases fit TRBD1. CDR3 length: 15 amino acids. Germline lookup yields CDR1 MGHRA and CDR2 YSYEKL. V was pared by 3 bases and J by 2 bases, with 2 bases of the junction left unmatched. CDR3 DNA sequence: TGCGCCAGCAGCCAGGGACAGGACAACACCGGGGAGCTGTTTTTT. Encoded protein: CASSQGQDNTGELFF.

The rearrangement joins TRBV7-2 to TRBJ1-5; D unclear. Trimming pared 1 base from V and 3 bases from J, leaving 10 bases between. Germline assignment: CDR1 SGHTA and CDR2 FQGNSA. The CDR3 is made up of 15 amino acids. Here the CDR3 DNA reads TGTGCCAGCAGCTTAGAGGTCCAGGTCAATCAGCCCCAGCATTTT. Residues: CASSLEVQVNQPQHF. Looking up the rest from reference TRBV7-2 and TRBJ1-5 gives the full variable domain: GAGVSQSPSNKVTEKGKDVELRCDPISGHTALYWYRQSLGQGLEFLIYFQGNSAPDKSGLPSDRFSAERTGGSVSTLTIQRTQQEDSAVYLCASSLEVQVNQPQHFGDGTRLSIL.